These T cell receptor beta chains were read from a single sample in a study of shared clonotypes between healthy human individuals. The table came from immunoSEQ multiplex PCR; TCRdb's copy has only in-frame clones and leaves some out. Among a few million clones listed, 90% to 95% were seen once. Sequences were obtained from naive CD4+ T cells sorted from blood. The source of these receptors is a young man in good health. Each CDR3 is given with its conserved first and last residue. The D gene is left open where the match is weak. Expanded clones get a size class; other rows say once, few or many, or leave the size out.

cdr3_length	v_call	j_call	clone_size	d_call	cdr3_nt	cdr3_aa
15	TRBV4-1	TRBJ2-5	NA	NA	TGCGCCAGCAGCCAAGAAGGTGGGGTTAAAGAGACCCAGTACTTC	CASSQEGGVKETQYF
13	TRBV7-2	TRBJ1-2	NA	TRBD1	TGTGCCAGCAGCTTTTCAGGGGGCAACGGCTACACCTTC	CASSFSGGNGYTF
16	TRBV7-2	TRBJ2-3	NA	TRBD2	TGTGCCAGCAGCTTAGGACTAGCGGGAGCGGTAGATACGCAGTATTTT	CASSLGLAGAVDTQYF
15	TRBV10-3	TRBJ2-7	NA	NA	TGTGCCATCAGTGAGTCGCCGGGAGCTTCCTACGAGCAGTACTTC	CAISESPGASYEQYF
12	TRBV19	TRBJ2-2	NA	NA	TGTGCCAGTAGTGTACCGGTTGGGGAGCTGTTTTTT	CASSVPVGELFF
15	TRBV2	TRBJ2-3	NA	NA	TGTGCCACCTCCAGGACGGGGGCCGACACAGATACGCAGTATTTT	CATSRTGADTDTQYF
18	TRBV7-8	TRBJ1-2	NA	TRBD1	TGTGCCAGCAGCCAAGACAGGGTACGAACCGACGCTAACTATGGCTACACCTTC	CASSQDRVRTDANYGYTF
18	TRBV27	TRBJ2-5	NA	TRBD2	TGTGCCAGCAGTTTATCCCCAACGGGACTAGCGGTTCAAGAGACCCAGTACTTC	CASSLSPTGLAVQETQYF
14	TRBV28	TRBJ2-3	NA	TRBD1	TGTGCCAGCAGTACCCGACAGGGGACAGATACGCAGTATTTT	CASSTRQGTDTQYF
13	TRBV7-2	TRBJ1-1	NA	NA	TGTGCCAGCAGCTTAGCGCTTCCGCCTGAAGCTTTCTTT	CASSLALPPEAFF
13	TRBV10-1	TRBJ2-7	NA	NA	TGCGCCAGCAGTCCCGGACCCCCGAGGGAGCAGTACTTC	CASSPGPPREQYF
16	TRBV15	TRBJ2-3	NA	NA	TGTGCCACCAGCAGAGAGGGCGGGGGCAGCACAGATACGCAGTATTTT	CATSREGGGSTDTQYF
11	TRBV11-2	TRBJ2-7	NA	NA	TGTGCCAGCAGCCCGTCCTTGGAGCAGTACTTC	CASSPSLEQYF
16	TRBV18	TRBJ1-1	NA	NA	TGTGCCAGCTCACCACAGCGATTTTCGATGAACACTGAAGCTTTCTTT	CASSPQRFSMNTEAFF
12	TRBV30	TRBJ2-7	NA	NA	TGTGCCTGGAGTGTTCAAGGCTACGAGCAGTACTTC	CAWSVQGYEQYF
16	TRBV6-1	TRBJ2-5	NA	TRBD1	TGTGCCAGCAGTGTCCAGACAGGGGTTGTGGTGGAGACCCAGTACTTC	CASSVQTGVVVETQYF
15	TRBV7-2	TRBJ2-7	NA	TRBD2	TGTGCCAGCAGCCTCGGGACTAGCGGGAACTACGAGCAGTACTTC	CASSLGTSGNYEQYF
16	TRBV25-1	TRBJ2-7	NA	TRBD1	TGTGCCAGCAGTGGGACTACGGGACAGGGGTCCTACGAGCAGTACTTC	CASSGTTGQGSYEQYF
20	TRBV4-1	TRBJ2-1	NA	TRBD2	TGCGCCAGCAGCCACATACTAGCGGGGGTCCGATTAAGCTCCTACAATGAGCAGTTCTTC	CASSHILAGVRLSSYNEQFF
14	TRBV7-2	TRBJ2-7	NA	NA	TGTGCCAGCAGCGACGACAGTTACGCCTACGAGCAGTACTTC	CASSDDSYAYEQYF
20	TRBV27	TRBJ2-2	NA	TRBD1	TGTGCCAGCAGCCCATACTCGTTAATGGGTTTAATCAGGGGGCACGGGGAGCTGTTTTTT	CASSPYSLMGLIRGHGELFF
15	TRBV15	TRBJ2-7	NA	TRBD2	TGTGCCACCAGCAGAGTAACTAGCGGGCCCTACGAGCAGTACTTC	CATSRVTSGPYEQYF
16	TRBV6-6	TRBJ2-1	NA	TRBD2	TGTGCCAGCAGTACAGCGGGGGGGGCCAATGGGAATGAGCAGTTCTTC	CASSTAGGANGNEQFF
14	TRBV4-1	TRBJ2-5	NA	NA	TGCGCCAGCAGCCAAGGGGGGGCGGAAGAGACCCAGTACTTC	CASSQGGAEETQYF
17	TRBV7-6	TRBJ2-2	once	TRBD1	TGTGCCAGCAGCCACTTAACAGGGGGGTCCAACACCGGGGAGCTGTTTTTT	CASSHLTGGSNTGELFF
15	TRBV5-6	TRBJ2-7	NA	NA	TGTGCCAGCAGCTTTAGGGGAGGCCACTCCTACGAGCAGTACTTC	CASSFRGGHSYEQYF
14	TRBV19	TRBJ1-2	NA	TRBD1	TGTGCCAGTAGTTCCCTTCCAGGGGGCAGTGGCTACACCTTC	CASSSLPGGSGYTF
15	TRBV2	TRBJ2-7	NA	TRBD1	TGTGCCAGCAATGGTCAGGGGGTAATTTCCTACGAGCAGTACTTC	CASNGQGVISYEQYF
15	TRBV2	TRBJ2-7	once	NA	TGTGCCAGCAGTGAAGCAGAGGGAAACCCCTACGAGCAGTACTTC	CASSEAEGNPYEQYF
15	TRBV5-1	TRBJ1-1	NA	NA	TGCGCCAGCAGCTCTGGACATATCATGAACACTGAAGCTTTCTTT	CASSSGHIMNTEAFF
13	TRBV5-4	TRBJ2-5	NA	TRBD2	TGTGCCAGCAGCCCGGGACTAGCCGCGGCCCAGTACTTC	CASSPGLAAAQYF